The source of this T cell receptor (beta chain) is a study of shared T cell receptors in the human thymus. The CDR3 consists of 18 residues. With 2 bases removed from V and 0 bases from J, the gap between germline ends came to 18 bases. Per the germline V gene, CDR1 is MNHEY and CDR2 is SMNVEV (reference sequence). Sequencing used immunoSEQ multiplex PCR; TCRdb keeps in-frame clones, though not all of them. The top ten clones hold approximately 0.01% of a sample with about 660,000 clones, roughly 90% of them seen once. These records were also assigned to another study, of human thymus T cells. According to that study: Finnish infants who were healthy and having corrective surgery for congenital heart defects made up the donors.

The chain combines TRBV27 with TRBJ2-3; D may be TRBD1 (6 bases). This TCR was sampled from a boy less than two years old with a congenital heart defect. Sequenced input: thymocytes. CDR3 region: CASSLTGTLVFSTDTQYF. The CDR3 DNA sequence: TGTGCCAGCAGTTTAACAGGGACCCTGGTATTTAGCACAGATACGCAGTATTTT.